Listed below are T cell receptor beta chains from one sample, sequenced in a study of blood T cell repertoires in COVID-19. Assay: immunoSEQ multiplex PCR; the TCRdb copy retains only in-frame clones and omits some. This table holds a few hundred thousand clones, around nine tenths found once. Sequenced sample: peripheral blood. The receptors stem from a human donor in a cohort sampled during active COVID-19. The CDR3 runs from the conserved cysteine through the conserved F or W. D genes are given only for firm matches. Some rows have no size entry. The others give once, few or many, or a class for an expanded clone.

clone_size	v_call	j_call	d_call	cdr3_aa	cdr3_nt
.	TRBV10-3	TRBJ2-1	.	CAISESGQGYNEQFF	TGTGCCATCAGTGAGTCGGGGCAGGGCTACAATGAGCAGTTCTTC
.	TRBV11-2	TRBJ1-2	TRBD1	CASSLIRGQPYGYTF	TGTGCCAGCAGCCTAATCAGGGGGCAGCCTTATGGCTACACCTTC
.	TRBV19	TRBJ1-5	.	CATAPDRGDQPQHF	TGTGCCACCGCACCGGACCGGGGGGATCAGCCCCAGCATTTT
once	TRBV7-8	TRBJ1-5	.	CASSAGTAGNQPQHF	TGTGCCAGCAGCGCAGGGACGGCGGGGAATCAGCCCCAGCATTTT
.	TRBV6-5	TRBJ2-3	TRBD2	CASSTTSGRMDTQYF	TGTGCCAGCAGTACGACTAGCGGGAGGATGGATACGCAGTATTTT
once	TRBV24-1	TRBJ2-5	.	CATSSGARETQYF	TGTGCCACCAGCTCAGGGGCGAGGGAGACCCAGTACTTC
.	TRBV6-5	TRBJ2-7	.	CASSYQWTGTYEQYF	TGTGCCAGCAGTTACCAATGGACTGGGACCTACGAGCAGTACTTC
.	TRBV6-5	TRBJ1-1	TRBD1	CASRHQRGLNTEAFF	TGTGCCAGCAGGCACCAGAGGGGGCTGAACACTGAAGCTTTCTTT
.	TRBV7-8	TRBJ2-3	TRBD2	CASSHRLAVTDTQYF	TGTGCCAGCAGCCACCGACTAGCGGTCACAGATACGCAGTATTTT
.	TRBV4-1	TRBJ1-1	.	CASSLLSNRLEAFF	TGCGCCAGCAGCCTCCTATCCAACAGGCTCGAAGCTTTCTTT
.	TRBV19	TRBJ2-1	.	CASSIGERSAEQFF	TGTGCCAGTAGTATAGGCGAGCGCTCCGCTGAGCAGTTCTTC
.	TRBV6-6	TRBJ2-6	TRBD1	CASSYSQGAQTF	TGTGCCAGCAGTTACTCTCAGGGGGCGCAGACTTTC
.	TRBV18	TRBJ2-1	TRBD2	CASSPRTSGSGNEQFF	TGTGCCAGCTCACCCAGGACTAGCGGGAGTGGCAATGAGCAGTTCTTC
once	TRBV4-1	TRBJ1-5	.	CASSQGHSNQPQHF	TGCGCCAGCAGCCAGGGACACTCCAATCAGCCCCAGCATTTT
.	TRBV5-4	TRBJ2-7	TRBD1	CASSDRDRGYEQYF	TGTGCCAGCAGCGACCGGGACAGGGGGTACGAGCAGTACTTC
.	TRBV5-1	TRBJ2-5	TRBD1	CASDSGGAQGETQYF	TGCGCCAGCGACTCAGGGGGTGCACAAGGAGAGACCCAGTACTTC
.	TRBV5-1	TRBJ2-5	TRBD2	CASSLGSGGRGETQYF	TGCGCCAGCAGCTTGGGTAGCGGGGGACGGGGCGAGACCCAGTACTTC
.	TRBV10-3	TRBJ2-1	TRBD2	CAISESIGGLAGFF	TGTGCCATCAGTGAGTCGATAGGGGGACTAGCGGGTTTCTTC
many	TRBV5-1	TRBJ2-7	TRBD1	CASSQGQGVSYEQYF	TGCGCCAGCAGCCAAGGACAGGGGGTCTCCTACGAGCAGTACTTC
.	TRBV7-3	TRBJ2-5	TRBD2	CASSASGGPGGTQYF	TGTGCCAGCAGCGCTAGCGGGGGGCCCGGGGGGACCCAGTACTTC
.	TRBV5-6	TRBJ1-3	.	CASSLTGNTIYF	TGTGCCAGCAGCTTGACCGGTAACACCATATATTTT
.	TRBV28	TRBJ1-1	TRBD1	CASSSPGGGSTEAFF	TGTGCCAGCAGTTCCCCAGGGGGCGGAAGCACTGAAGCTTTCTTT
.	TRBV4-1	TRBJ2-6	TRBD1	CASGEPGQGHSGANVLTF	TGCGCCAGCGGTGAACCGGGACAGGGCCACTCTGGGGCCAACGTCCTGACTTTC
.	TRBV3-1/TRBV3-2	TRBJ2-4	.	CASSQSPVNIQYF	TGTGCCAGCAGCCAATCCCCCGTAAACATTCAGTACTTC
.	TRBV30	TRBJ1-3	.	CAWSGSGNTIYF	TGTGCCTGGAGCGGCTCTGGAAACACCATATATTTT
.	TRBV28	TRBJ2-2	TRBD1	CASSPDRATGELFF	TGTGCCAGCAGTCCCGACAGGGCCACCGGGGAGCTGTTTTTT
.	TRBV29-1	TRBJ1-3	.	CSVESFERGFGNTIYF	TGCAGCGTTGAATCCTTCGAAAGGGGCTTTGGAAACACCATATATTTT